The 7 T cell receptor beta chains listed next were all sequenced from one sample in a study of blood T cell repertoires in COVID-19. Here immunoSEQ multiplex PCR was the method, and the copy in TCRdb shows in-frame clones only, minus some. Of 240,000 or so clones in the sample, 86% were seen once. The sequenced sample was peripheral blood. The source of these receptors is a man older than 75 with acute or convalescent COVID-19.

This clone was recorded once. CDR3 DNA: TGTGCCAGCTCCCTGGACTCAAACTCTGGAAACACCATATATTTT. This gives the protein CASSLDSNSGNTIYF. This sequence joins TRBV18 and TRBJ1-3; D is ambiguous. The germline V gene has CDR1 KGHSH and CDR2 LQKENI. V was cut by 6 bases and J by 0 bases, with 12 bases left in between. This CDR3 spans 15 amino acids.

The J gene is TRBJ2-5, the V gene TRBV15, with D perhaps TRBD1 (6 bases). The CDR3 length is 12 residues. The germline CDR1 and CDR2 sequences are LNHNV and YYDKDF (reference sequence). Trimming left V 9 bases short and J 5 bases short, with 13 bases between. The chain's CDR3 is CATRGTVETQYF. CDR3 DNA sequence: TGTGCCACAAGGGGGACGGTGGAGACCCAGTACTTC.

This chain connects TRBV28 to TRBJ1-5; possible D gene TRBD1, 6 bases. Trimming left V 1 base short and J 7 bases short, with 17 bases between. Germline V gene data show CDR1 as MDHEN and CDR2 as SYDVKM. This CDR3 region has 16 residues. The CDR3 DNA reads as TGTGCCAGCAGTTTATATTCCCCAGGGGCGGCACAGCCCCAGCATTTT. This sequence encodes CASSLYSPGAAQPQHF.

J is TRBJ2-2 and V is TRBV19; D remains ambiguous. The germline gives CDR1 LNHDA, CDR2 SQIVND (reference sequence). Between the trimmed V and J ends, which lost 10 bases and 0 bases, there was a span of 15 bases. The CDR3 length is 15 residues. The CDR3 DNA is TGTGCCACTAAAACCCGTCCTTCGAACACCGGGGAGCTGTTTTTT. This translates into CATKTRPSNTGELFF.

The chain has TRBV25-1 and TRBJ2-2; D unresolved. The CDR3 is made up of 12 amino acids. The germline V gene has CDR1 MGHDK and CDR2 SYGVNS. With 4 bases removed from V and 3 bases from J, the gap between germline ends came to 3 bases. The CDR3: CASSAYTGELFF. CDR3 in DNA: TGTGCCAGCAGTGCCTACACCGGGGAGCTGTTTTTT. The full variable domain, with the rest looked up from reference TRBV25-1 and TRBJ2-2, is EADIYQTPRYLVIGTGKKITLECSQTMGHDKMYWYQQDPGMELHLIHYSYGVNSTEKGDLSSESTVSRIRTEHFPLTLESARPSHTSQYLCASSAYTGELFFGEGSRLTVL.

The chain recombines TRBV27 with TRBJ1-4, with TRBD1 matching 10 bases. Trimming at V came to 5 bases and at J to 7 bases, leaving 7 bases not matched to a gene. In germline, CDR1 is MNHEY, CDR2 SMNVEV (reference sequence). CDR3 length: 15 amino acids. CDR3: CASSPDRGRSEKLFF. The CDR3 nucleotides read TGTGCCAGCAGTCCCGACAGGGGGCGGAGTGAAAAACTGTTTTTT.

The chain couples TRBV3-1 (or the pseudogene TRBV3-2) to TRBJ2-7, with 8 nucleotides matching TRBD2. With V trimmed by 4 bases and J by 3 bases, 5 bases remained unmatched. CDR1 is LGHDT, CDR2 YNNKEL, per germline (reference sequence). The CDR3 contains 14 residues. DNA of the CDR3: TGTGCCAGCAGCCTTGGGACTAGAAACTACGAGCAGTACTTC. Translation: CASSLGTRNYEQYF.